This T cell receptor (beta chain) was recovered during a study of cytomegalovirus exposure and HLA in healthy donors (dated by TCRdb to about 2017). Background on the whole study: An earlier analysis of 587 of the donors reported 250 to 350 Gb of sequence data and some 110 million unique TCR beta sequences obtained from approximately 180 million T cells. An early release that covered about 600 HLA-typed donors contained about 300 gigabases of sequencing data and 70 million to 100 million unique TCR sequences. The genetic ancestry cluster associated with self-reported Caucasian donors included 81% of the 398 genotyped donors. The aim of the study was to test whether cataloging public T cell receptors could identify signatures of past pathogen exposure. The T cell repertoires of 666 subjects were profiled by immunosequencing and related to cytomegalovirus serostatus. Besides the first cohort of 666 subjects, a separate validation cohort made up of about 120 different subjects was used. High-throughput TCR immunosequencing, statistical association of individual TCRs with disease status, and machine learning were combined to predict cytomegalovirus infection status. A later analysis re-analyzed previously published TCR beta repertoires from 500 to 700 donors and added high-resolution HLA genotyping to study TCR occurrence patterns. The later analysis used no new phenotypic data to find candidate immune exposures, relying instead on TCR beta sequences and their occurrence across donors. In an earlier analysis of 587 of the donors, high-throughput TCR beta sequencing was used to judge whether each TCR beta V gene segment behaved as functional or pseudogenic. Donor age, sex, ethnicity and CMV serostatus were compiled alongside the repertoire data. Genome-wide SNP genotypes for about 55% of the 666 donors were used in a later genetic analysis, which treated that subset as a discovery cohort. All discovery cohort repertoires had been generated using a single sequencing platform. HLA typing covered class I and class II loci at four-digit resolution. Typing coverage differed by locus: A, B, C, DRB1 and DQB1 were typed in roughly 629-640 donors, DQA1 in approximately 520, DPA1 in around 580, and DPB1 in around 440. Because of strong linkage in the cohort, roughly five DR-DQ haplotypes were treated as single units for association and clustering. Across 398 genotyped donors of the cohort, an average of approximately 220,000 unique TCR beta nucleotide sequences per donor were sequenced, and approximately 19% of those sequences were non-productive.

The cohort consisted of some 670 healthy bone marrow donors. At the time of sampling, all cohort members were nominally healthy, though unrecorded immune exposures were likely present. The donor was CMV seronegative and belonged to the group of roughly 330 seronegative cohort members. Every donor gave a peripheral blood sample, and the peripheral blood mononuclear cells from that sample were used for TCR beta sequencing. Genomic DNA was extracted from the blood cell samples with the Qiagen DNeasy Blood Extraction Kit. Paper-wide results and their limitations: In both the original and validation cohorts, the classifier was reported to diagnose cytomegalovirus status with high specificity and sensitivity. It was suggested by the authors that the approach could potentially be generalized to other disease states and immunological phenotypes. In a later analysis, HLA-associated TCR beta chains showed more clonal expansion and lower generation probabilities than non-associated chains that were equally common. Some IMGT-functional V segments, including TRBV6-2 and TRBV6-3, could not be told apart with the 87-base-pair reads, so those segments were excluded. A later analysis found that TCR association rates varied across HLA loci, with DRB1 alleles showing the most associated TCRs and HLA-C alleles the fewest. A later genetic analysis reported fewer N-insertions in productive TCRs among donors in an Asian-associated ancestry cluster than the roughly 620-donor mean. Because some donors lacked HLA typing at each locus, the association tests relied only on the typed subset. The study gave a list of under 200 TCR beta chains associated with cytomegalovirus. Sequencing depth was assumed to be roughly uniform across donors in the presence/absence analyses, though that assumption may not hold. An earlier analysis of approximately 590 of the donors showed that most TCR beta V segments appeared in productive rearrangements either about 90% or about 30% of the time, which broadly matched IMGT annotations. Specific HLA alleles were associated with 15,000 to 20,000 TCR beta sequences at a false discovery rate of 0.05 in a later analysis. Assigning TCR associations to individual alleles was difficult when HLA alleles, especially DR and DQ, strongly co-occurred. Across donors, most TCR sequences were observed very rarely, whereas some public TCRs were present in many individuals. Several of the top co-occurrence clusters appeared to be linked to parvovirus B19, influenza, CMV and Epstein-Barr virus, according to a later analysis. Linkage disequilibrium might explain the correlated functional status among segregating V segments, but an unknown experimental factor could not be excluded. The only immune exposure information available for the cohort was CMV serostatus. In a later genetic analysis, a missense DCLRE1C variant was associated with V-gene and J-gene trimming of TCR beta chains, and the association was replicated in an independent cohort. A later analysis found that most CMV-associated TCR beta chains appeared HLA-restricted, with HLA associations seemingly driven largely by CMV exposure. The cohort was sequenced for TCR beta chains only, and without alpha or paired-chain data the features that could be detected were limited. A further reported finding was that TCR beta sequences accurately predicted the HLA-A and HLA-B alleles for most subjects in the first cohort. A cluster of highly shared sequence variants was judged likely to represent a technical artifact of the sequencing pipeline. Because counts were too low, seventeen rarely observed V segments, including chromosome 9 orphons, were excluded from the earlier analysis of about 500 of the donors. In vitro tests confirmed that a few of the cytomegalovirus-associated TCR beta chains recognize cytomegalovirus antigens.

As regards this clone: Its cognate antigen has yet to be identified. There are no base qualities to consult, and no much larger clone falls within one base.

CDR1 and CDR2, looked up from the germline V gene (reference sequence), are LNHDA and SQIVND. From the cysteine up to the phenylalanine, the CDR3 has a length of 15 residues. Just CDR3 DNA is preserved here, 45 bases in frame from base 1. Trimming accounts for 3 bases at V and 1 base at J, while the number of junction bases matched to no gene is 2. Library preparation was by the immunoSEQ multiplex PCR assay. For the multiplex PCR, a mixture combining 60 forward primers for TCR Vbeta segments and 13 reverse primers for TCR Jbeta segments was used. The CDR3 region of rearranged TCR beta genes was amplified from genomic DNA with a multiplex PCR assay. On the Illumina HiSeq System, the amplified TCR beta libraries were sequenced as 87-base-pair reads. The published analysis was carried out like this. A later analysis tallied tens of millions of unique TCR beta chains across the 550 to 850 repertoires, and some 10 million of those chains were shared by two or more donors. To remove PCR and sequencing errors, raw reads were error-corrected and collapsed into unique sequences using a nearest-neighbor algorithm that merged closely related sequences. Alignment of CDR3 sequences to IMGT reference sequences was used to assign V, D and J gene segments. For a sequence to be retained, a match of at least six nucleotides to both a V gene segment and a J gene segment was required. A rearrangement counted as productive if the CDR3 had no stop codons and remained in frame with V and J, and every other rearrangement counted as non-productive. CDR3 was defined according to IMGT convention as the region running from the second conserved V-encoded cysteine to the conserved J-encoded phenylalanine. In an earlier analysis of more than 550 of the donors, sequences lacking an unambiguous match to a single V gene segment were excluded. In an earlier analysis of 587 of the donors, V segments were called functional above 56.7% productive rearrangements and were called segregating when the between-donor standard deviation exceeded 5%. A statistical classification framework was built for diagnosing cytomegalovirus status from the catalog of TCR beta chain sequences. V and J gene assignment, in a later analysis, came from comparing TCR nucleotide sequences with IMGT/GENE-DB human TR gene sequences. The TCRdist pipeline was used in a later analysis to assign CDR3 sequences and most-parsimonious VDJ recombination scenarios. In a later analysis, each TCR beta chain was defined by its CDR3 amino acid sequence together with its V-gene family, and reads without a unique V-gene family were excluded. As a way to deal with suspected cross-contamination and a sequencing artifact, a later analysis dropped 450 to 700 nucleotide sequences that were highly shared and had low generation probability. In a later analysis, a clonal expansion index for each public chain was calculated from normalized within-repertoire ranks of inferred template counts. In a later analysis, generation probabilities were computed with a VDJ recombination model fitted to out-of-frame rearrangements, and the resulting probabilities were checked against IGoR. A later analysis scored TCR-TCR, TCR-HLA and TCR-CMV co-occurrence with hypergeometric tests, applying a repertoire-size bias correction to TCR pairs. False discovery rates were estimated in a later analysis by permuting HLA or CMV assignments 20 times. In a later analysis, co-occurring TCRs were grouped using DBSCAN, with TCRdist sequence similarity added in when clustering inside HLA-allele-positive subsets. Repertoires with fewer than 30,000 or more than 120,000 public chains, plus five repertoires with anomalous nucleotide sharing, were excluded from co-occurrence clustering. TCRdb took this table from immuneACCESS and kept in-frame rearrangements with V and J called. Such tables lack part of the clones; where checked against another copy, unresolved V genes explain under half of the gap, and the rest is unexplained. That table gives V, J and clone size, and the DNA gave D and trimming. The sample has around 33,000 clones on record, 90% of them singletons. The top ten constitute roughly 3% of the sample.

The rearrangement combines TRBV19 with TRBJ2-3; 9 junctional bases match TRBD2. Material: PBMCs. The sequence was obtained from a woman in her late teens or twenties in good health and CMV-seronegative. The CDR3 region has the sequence CASSMREGRTDTQYF. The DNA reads TGTGCCAGTAGTATGCGGGAGGGCCGCACAGATACGCAGTATTTT.